A selection of T cell receptor beta chains follows, all from one sample in a study of tumor-infiltrating lymphocytes in primary liver carcinoma. TCRdb reprocessed the multiplex PCR reads with MiXCR, giving one entry per CDR3 protein. The top ten clones hold 7% to 10% of a sample with around 120,000 distinct CDR3 sequences, around 60% of them seen once. Sequencing was performed on liver tumor tissue from sampling region 1. Every receptor here comes from a woman between 55 and 75 years old with primary liver carcinoma and hepatitis B virus infection. Both conserved end residues are part of each CDR3. D genes are given only for firm matches. Size values are once, few and many counts, or a class for expanded clones, and some rows have none.

size | D | J | V | CDR3 | DNA
NA | NA | TRBJ2-3 | TRBV11-2 | CASLVSRSTDTQYF | TGTGCCAGCTTAGTAAGCCGCAGCACAGATACGCAGTATTTT
NA | TRBD2 | TRBJ2-7 | TRBV5-6 | CVSSPTSGYYEQYF | TGTGTCAGCAGCCCGACTAGCGGATACTACGAGCAGTACTTT
many | TRBD2 | TRBJ2-7 | TRBV6-1 | CASSAPSGSSYEQYF | TGTGCCAGCAGTGCCCCTAGCGGGAGCTCCTACGAGCAGTACTTC
NA | NA | TRBJ2-7 | TRBV30 | CAWNRGRTHEQYF | TGTGCCTGGAATCGGGGGAGGACCCACGAGCAGTACTTC
NA | TRBD2 | TRBJ2-7 | TRBV28 | CASRTAGTNPSYEQYF | TGTGCCAGCAGAACAGCCGGGACTAACCCTTCTTATGAGCAGTACTTC
NA | NA | TRBJ2-7 | TRBV5-4 | CASSPWTGSHYEQYF | TGTGCCAGCAGCCCCTGGACTGGCTCCCACTACGAGCAGTACTTC
many | NA | TRBJ1-1 | TRBV12-3/TRBV12-4 | CASSWRARGNTEAFF | TGTGCCAGCAGTTGGAGGGCGCGAGGGAACACTGAAGCTTTCTTT
NA | TRBD1 | TRBJ2-4 | TRBV10-3 | CAIRSGTEKNIQYF | TGTGCCATCAGGTCGGGGACAGAGAAAAACATTCAGTACTTC
many | TRBD1 | TRBJ2-7 | TRBV7-9 | CASSLGQEPYEQYF | TGTGCCAGCAGCCTTGGACAGGAGCCCTACGAGCAGTACTTC
few | NA | TRBJ2-7 | TRBV6-2/TRBV6-3 | CTSSYGTGPYEQYF | TGTACCAGCAGTTACGGCACGGGCCCCTACGAGCAGTACTTC
NA | NA | TRBJ1-2 | TRBV6-5 | CASSFSTEYGYTF | TGTGCCAGCAGTTTTTCAACCGAGTATGGCTACACCTTC
once | NA | TRBJ1-2 | TRBV11-2 | CACSPTTWGGYGYTF | TGTGCCTGCAGCCCCACGACATGGGGCGGCTATGGCTACACCTTC
NA | TRBD2 | TRBJ2-3 | TRBV6-5 | CAGRQTSGRAKDTQYF | TGTGCCGGCAGGCAAACTAGTGGGAGGGCCAAAGATACGCAGTATTTT
NA | NA | TRBJ2-5 | TRBV11-2 | CASSLDGRGTRAETQYF | TGTGCCAGCAGCTTAGATGGTAGGGGCACGCGCGCTGAGACCCAGTACTTC
NA | NA | TRBJ2-1 | TRBV11-3 | CASSLEGGEVNEQFF | TGTGCCAGTAGCTTAGAAGGGGGTGAGGTCAATGAGCAGTTCTTC
once | NA | TRBJ2-4 | TRBV6-1 | CASGLRGACIQYF | TGTGCCAGCGGCCTTCGGGGTGCTTGCATTCAGTACTTC
NA | NA | TRBJ2-3 | TRBV5-6 | CASSLWEATYTQYF | TGTGCCAGCAGCTTGTGGGAGGCCACATATACGCAGTATTTT
NA | TRBD1 | TRBJ2-7 | TRBV29-1 | CSVELSGGLSEQCF | TGCAGCGTTGAGCTGTCAGGGGGCTTGTCCGAGCAGTGTTTC
few | TRBD1 | TRBJ2-7 | TRBV28 | CASNRHGTGLYSYEQYF | TGTGCCAGCAATCGACACGGGACAGGGCTATACTCCTACGAGCAGTACTTC
few | NA | TRBJ1-2 | TRBV6-2/TRBV6-3 | CASSGSALWGYTF | TGTGCCAGCAGTGGGAGCGCTCTATGGGGCTACACCTTC
many | TRBD2 | TRBJ2-1 | TRBV4-1 | CASSLSGSSYNEQFF | TGCGCCAGCAGCCTGAGCGGGAGCTCCTACAATGAGCAGTTCTTC
NA | NA | TRBJ2-1 | TRBV28 | CASSFNPTNEQFF | TGTGCCAGCAGTTTTAACCCCACCAATGAGCAGTTCTTC
NA | TRBD2 | TRBJ2-1 | TRBV20-1 | CSSPRTSGGSYNEQFF | TGCAGTTCTCCTAGGACTAGCGGAGGTTCCTACAATGAGCAGTTCTTC
NA | NA | TRBJ1-1 | TRBV11-1 | CASSSGRGQHEAFF | TGTGCCAGCAGCTCAGGACGAGGACAGCACGAAGCTTTCTTT
NA | NA | TRBJ2-3 | TRBV28 | CASSLYFPGAADTQYF | TGTGCCAGCAGTTTATATTTTCCAGGGGCGGCAGATACGCAGTATTTT
NA | TRBD2 | TRBJ2-1 | TRBV11-2 | CAISLVLGGEQFF | TGTGCCATCAGCTTAGTTTTGGGAGGGGAGCAGTTCTTC
NA | TRBD1 | TRBJ2-7 | TRBV10-3 | CAISVGDSSYKQYF | TGTGCCATCAGTGTGGGGGACAGTTCCTACAAGCAGTACTTC